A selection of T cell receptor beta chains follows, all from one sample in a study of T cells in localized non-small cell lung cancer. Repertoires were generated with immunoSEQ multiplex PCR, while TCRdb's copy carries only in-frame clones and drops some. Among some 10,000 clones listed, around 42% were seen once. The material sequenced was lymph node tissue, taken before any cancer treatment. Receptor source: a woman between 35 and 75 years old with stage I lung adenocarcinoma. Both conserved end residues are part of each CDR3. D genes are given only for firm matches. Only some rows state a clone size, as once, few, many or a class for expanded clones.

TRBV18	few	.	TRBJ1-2	TGTGCCAGCACCGGGGATTCGGATGGCTACACCTTC	CASTGDSDGYTF
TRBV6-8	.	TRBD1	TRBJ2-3	TGTGCCAGCAGTTTGACAGGGGGTGGATACACAGATACGCAGTATTTT	CASSLTGGGYTDTQYF
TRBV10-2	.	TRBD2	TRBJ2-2	TGCGCCAGCAGTAGGACTAGCCCGAACACCGGGGAGCTGTTTTTT	CASSRTSPNTGELFF
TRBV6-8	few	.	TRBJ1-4	TGTGCCAGCAGTCCGGGACGCATCGAGGGGGAAAAACTGTTTTTT	CASSPGRIEGEKLFF
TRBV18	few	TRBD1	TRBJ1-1	TGTGCCAGCTCACCACCGGACAGGGGCGAAGCTTTCTTT	CASSPPDRGEAFF
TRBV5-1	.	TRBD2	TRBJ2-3	TGCGCCAGCAGCTTGATGATAGCGGGGGTATCAGATACGCAGTATTTT	CASSLMIAGVSDTQYF
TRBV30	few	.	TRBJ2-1	TGTGCCTGGAGTCGTGACAGTTACAATGAGCAGTTCTTC	CAWSRDSYNEQFF
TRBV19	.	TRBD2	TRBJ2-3	TGTGCCAGTAGTACAACGGGGGGGATCTCAGCTGACACGCAGTATTTT	CASSTTGGISADTQYF
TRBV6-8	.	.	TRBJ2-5	TGTGCCAGCAGTGACACACGGTTCGGGACGGAAGAGACCCAGTACTTC	CASSDTRFGTEETQYF
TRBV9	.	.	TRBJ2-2	TGTGCCAGCAGCGCTAGCCGGGTCACCGGGGAGCTGTTTTTT	CASSASRVTGELFF
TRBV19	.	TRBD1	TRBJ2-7	TGTGCCAGTAGTATAGGGACAGGGGGCTACGAGCAGTACTTC	CASSIGTGGYEQYF
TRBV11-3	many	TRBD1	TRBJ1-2	TGTGCCAGCAGCTCGGGCCTACAGGGGCGGTATGGCTACACCTTC	CASSSGLQGRYGYTF
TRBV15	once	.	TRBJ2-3	TGTGCCACCAGCAGAGGGGGTCGAGGGGGAGATACGCAGTATTTT	CATSRGGRGGDTQYF
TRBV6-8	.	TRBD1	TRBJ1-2	TGTGCCAGCAGGGGGAGGGGACAGGTAGCTAACTATGGCTACACCTTC	CASRGRGQVANYGYTF
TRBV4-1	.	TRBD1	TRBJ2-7	TGCGCCAGCAGCCAAGGTCGGGACAGGGTCTCCTACGAGCAGTACTTC	CASSQGRDRVSYEQYF
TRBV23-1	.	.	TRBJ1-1	TGCGCCAGCAGCTACATACGCAACAGGTGGGGGGCTGAAGCTTTCTTT	CASSYIRNRWGAEAFF